This is a list of T cell receptor beta chains from one sample in a study of T cells expressing NK-cell markers. TCRdb re-called the 5' RACE reads, yielding one record per CDR3 amino acid sequence without DNA. The sample totals under 35,000 distinct CDR3 sequences. Sequencing used blood T cells: a sorted CD56 or NKG2C T cell subset, CD4+ or CD8+ T cells, or bulk PBMC T cells (not recorded which). Receptors were obtained from a woman between 18 and 70 years old in good health. The CDR3 runs from the conserved cysteine through the conserved F or W. Fields, in order: J gene, V gene, CDR3 protein.

>TRBJ1-4|TRBV29-1
CSVNVGGGDEKLFF
>TRBJ2-1|TRBV4-1
CASSQTSAHEQFF
>TRBJ2-7|TRBV5-1
CASSLGQGAHHWHEQYF
>TRBJ2-1|TRBV30
CAWSPGTGNNEQFF
>TRBJ2-1|TRBV5-1
CASSLGQGIDEQFF
>TRBJ2-7|TRBV9
CASSVEEGPYEQYF
>TRBJ2-1|TRBV5-1
CASRTGDNEQFF
>TRBJ2-7|TRBV21-1
CASNSLPYEQYF
>TRBJ2-5|TRBV7-8
CASSFSPGGGRRETQYF
>TRBJ2-7|TRBV7-6
CASSYPPGLAGGPLTYEQYF
>TRBJ1-4|TRBV6-5
CASSYSWTSNNEKLFF
>TRBJ2-1|TRBV5-5
CASSPEPYQQFF
>TRBJ1-6|TRBV12-3/TRBV12-4
CASSFRQESPLHF
>TRBJ2-4|TRBV12-3/TRBV12-4
CASSLNFGEGQAKNIQYF
>TRBJ2-3|TRBV29-1
CSVEGDLGTDTQYF
>TRBJ2-3|TRBV7-8
CASSLVRRRGVLDTQYF
>TRBJ1-6|TRBV7-2
CASSLGRVADNSPLHF
>TRBJ2-3|TRBV29-1
CSPLLGNTDTQYF
>TRBJ1-1|TRBV4-1
CASSQDRVAFF
>TRBJ2-3|TRBV3-1
CASSHLQTGEDTQYF
>TRBJ2-5|TRBV3-1
CASSQDSPRVRWGETQYF
>TRBJ1-1|TRBV5-1
CASSSYIGNTEAFF
>TRBJ2-3|TRBV28
CASTPMGGTDTQYF
>TRBJ1-5|TRBV7-9
CASSYTDHSNQPQHF
>TRBJ1-5|TRBV15
CATSRTWGNQPQHF
>TRBJ2-7|TRBV3-1
CASSQDQAYPYEQYF
>TRBJ1-6|TRBV12-3/TRBV12-4
CASRQGTRNSPLHF
>TRBJ2-3|TRBV6-4
CASSDSGREPLTDTQYF
>TRBJ2-7|TRBV20-1
CSARLSSSYEQYF
>TRBJ2-3|TRBV4-1
CASSQDLVIAGSTDTQYF
>TRBJ2-7|TRBV27
CASSPLGGSGGAHEQYF
>TRBJ1-2|TRBV14
CASSQDYLVNYGYTF
>TRBJ2-7|TRBV5-5
CASSPDVVYEQYF
>TRBJ2-1|TRBV7-8
CASSPTSANNEQFF
>TRBJ2-3|TRBV27
CASSLKFGGYTDTQYF
>TRBJ2-1|TRBV10-3
CAISGTESGRDYNEQFF
>TRBJ2-2|TRBV7-2
CASSAGTPRYSTGELFF
>TRBJ2-6|TRBV7-2
CASSLQGYSGANVLTF
>TRBJ2-3|TRBV19
CASSIFWDRGGEDTQYF
>TRBJ2-1|TRBV29-1
CSVDGRTSAFYYNEQFF
>TRBJ1-1|TRBV20-1
CSAEVIGTNTEAFF
>TRBJ1-2|TRBV27
CASSLYAQGYLNYGYTF
>TRBJ2-1|TRBV12-5
CASGFPYNEQFF
>TRBJ2-1|TRBV20-1
CNSRGGRKPNNEQFF
>TRBJ2-7|TRBV6-1
CASKKGARGVYEQYF
>TRBJ1-3|TRBV7-9
CASSSADPGEDRNTIYF